The rows below give T cell receptor beta chains drawn from one sample of a study of T-cell memory formation after mild COVID-19. TCRdb reprocessed the 5' RACE reads via MiXCR and lists one record per CDR3 protein. This table holds hundreds of thousands of distinct CDR3 sequences, 8% to 10% found once. What was sequenced was PBMCs or a T cell subset sorted from them (not recorded which). These receptors were obtained from a man between 18 and 35 years old who had mild COVID-19 (a few samples of this study predate the infection). Cell type and time point are not known. Each CDR3 is given without its conserved first and last residue.

>TRBJ1-2|TRBV12-3/TRBV12-4
ASSSSRDRQNCGYT
>TRBJ2-3|TRBV7-6
ASSFGGSDTQY
>TRBJ2-1|TRBV4-1
ASSQARQGARNEQF
>TRBJ1-2|TRBV10-3
AISANRDRGHDT
>TRBJ2-3|TRBV24-1
ATGGDKDTDTQY
>TRBJ2-1|TRBV19
ASRKGDEQF
>TRBJ2-5|TRBV5-1
ASSLGLAGGPGETQY
>TRBJ1-1|TRBV12-3/TRBV12-4
ASSLNSQVTEAF
>TRBJ2-1|TRBV5-6
ASSLGQGVSNEQF
>TRBJ2-1|TRBV6-2/TRBV6-3
ASSYRAFSYNEQF
>TRBJ1-3|TRBV7-8
ASSLRGYGNTIY
>TRBJ1-6|TRBV11-2
ASSESGPSPLH
>TRBJ1-1|TRBV28
ASYPRGLNTEAF
>TRBJ2-1|TRBV20-1
SAASRGYYNEQF
>TRBJ1-2|TRBV7-9
ASSFQGQFFYGYT
>TRBJ2-3|TRBV5-1
ASSLGDRLTDTQY
>TRBJ1-1|TRBV18
ASSIGSVGYTEAF
>TRBJ2-3|TRBV4-3
ASSQEHRGVRTDTQY
>TRBJ2-3|TRBV5-6
ASSLTSGTDTQY
>TRBJ2-2|TRBV6-2/TRBV6-3
ASGSLRAGELF
>TRBJ2-5|TRBV12-3/TRBV12-4
ASSGQLHQTQY
>TRBJ2-6|TRBV2
ASADWSSGANVLT
>TRBJ1-2|TRBV6-5
ASSTAPGLMGYT
>TRBJ2-3|TRBV6-2/TRBV6-3
ASSYASGDWTDTQY
>TRBJ2-2|TRBV24-1
ATSDLPGLAGVTTGGELF
>TRBJ2-3|TRBV20-1
SVSGGGPDTQY
>TRBJ2-1|TRBV4-2
ASSPGLAGDDEQF
>TRBJ2-7|TRBV28
ASRTQGARAYEQY
>TRBJ1-4|TRBV12-3/TRBV12-4
ASSFEGGSNEKLF
>TRBJ2-1|TRBV18
ASSPLFPSGNNEQF
>TRBJ1-2|TRBV6-5
ASARGVDYGYT
>TRBJ1-4|TRBV11-2
ASSRQGMFVTNEKLF
>TRBJ2-1|TRBV4-3
ASSRRVLAGASYNEQF